This TCR beta chain was identified during a study of CD8+CD57+ T cells in acquired aplastic anemia. Study-wide results and caveats: Between patients and controls, about 30 CD8+ CDR3 sequences were found in common.

CD8+CD57+ cell expansion, shown by flow cytometry, had occurred in the patients selected for sequencing. Severe acquired aplastic anemia was diagnosed in all patients. By the time of blood sampling, patients had still received no therapy. This clonotype was counted only a few times. Its antigen is currently unknown. Per the germline V gene, CDR1 is LGHNT and CDR2 is FRNRAP. The CDR3 totals 15 residues. With V trimmed by 1 base and J by 2 bases, 4 bases remained unmatched. Genomic DNA acted as the template from which TCR beta VDJ combination and CDR3 sequence profiling were carried out. TCRdb processed the reads anew with MiXCR; each CDR3 protein has one entry. Among around 180,000 distinct CDR3 sequences listed, less than 50% were seen once.

The receptor was derived from a human donor with aplastic anemia. The sequencing sample was made of sorted CD4+, CD8+, or CD8+CD57+ T cells (not recorded which) from PBMCs. The chain has TRBV12-5 and TRBJ2-5; 7 bases match TRBD2. In DNA form, the CDR3 reads TGTGCTAGTGGTTTGGGACTAGCTCGGCAAGAGACCCAGTACTTC. Residues: CASGLGLARQETQYF.